This entry describes one T cell receptor (beta chain). The data were produced by immunoSEQ multiplex PCR, yet TCRdb's version contains in-frame clones alone and is incomplete. The sample consists of 76,000 or so clones, around 94% of them appearing once. The CDR3 spans 15 residues. Per the germline V gene, CDR1 is PRHDT and CDR2 is FYEKMQ (reference sequence). This sample is part of a study of cytomegalovirus exposure and HLA in healthy donors. Study details: Per a later analysis, the 666 first-cohort and over 90 validation repertoires shared one platform.

The clonotype originates from a woman between 18 and 29 years old in good health and CMV-seropositive. The genes are TRBV13 and TRBJ2-5; TRBD1 agrees at 7 bases. The J call may not be correct, given that the DNA end is closer to TRBJ2-7. Source material: PBMCs. The CDR3 sequence: CASSALTGAVDEQYF. CDR3 in DNA: TGTGCCAGCAGCGCCCTTACAGGGGCGGTGGACGAGCAGTACTTC.